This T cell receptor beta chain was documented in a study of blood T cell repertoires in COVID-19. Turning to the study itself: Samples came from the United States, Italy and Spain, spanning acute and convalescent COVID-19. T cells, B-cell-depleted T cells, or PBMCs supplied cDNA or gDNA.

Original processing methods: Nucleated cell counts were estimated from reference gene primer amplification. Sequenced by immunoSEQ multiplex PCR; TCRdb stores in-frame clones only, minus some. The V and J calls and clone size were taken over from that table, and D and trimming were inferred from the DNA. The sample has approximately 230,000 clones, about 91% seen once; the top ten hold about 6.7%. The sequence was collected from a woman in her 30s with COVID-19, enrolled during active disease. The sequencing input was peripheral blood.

The CDR3: CASSESVPQGITEAFF. The CDR3 DNA follows: TGCGCCAGCAGTGAGTCGGTCCCCCAGGGGATCACTGAAGCTTTCTTT. This chain joins TRBV10-1 and TRBJ1-1; D is possibly TRBD1 (6 bases). This CDR3 contains 16 residues. In germline, CDR1 is WNHNN, CDR2 SYGVQD (reference sequence). Trimming took off 0 bases at V and 4 bases at J, with 15 bases between the two ends.